Given below is one TCR beta chain in context. Antigen: not known. This sample is drawn from a study of cytomegalovirus exposure and HLA in healthy donors. PCR was performed using 60 Vbeta and 13 Jbeta primers. Here immunoSEQ multiplex PCR was the method, and the copy in TCRdb shows in-frame clones only, minus some. The sample yields roughly 150,000 clones, around four fifths seen once. Overall study findings and caveats: TCR beta V- and J-gene trimming, according to a later analysis, was linked to a missense DCLRE1C variant. An apparent linkage of common viral pathogens to several of the most significant clusters emerged in a later analysis. Rare sequences made up most TCRs, while some public TCRs were found in many donors. The classifier reportedly diagnosed cytomegalovirus status with high specificity and sensitivity.

Germline CDR1 reads SGHNT; CDR2 reads YYREEE (reference sequence). The germline V and J ends were trimmed by 0 bases and 6 bases, with 6 bases remaining between them. This CDR3 spans 12 amino acids. The sequencing input was PBMCs. V is TRBV5-4 and J is TRBJ1-1, with unresolved D. This TCR was sampled from a man between 18 and 35 years old in good health and CMV-seropositive. Written as DNA, the CDR3 is TGTGCCAGCAGCTTGGGAGGCCCTGAAGCTTTCTTT. This gives the protein CASSLGGPEAFF.